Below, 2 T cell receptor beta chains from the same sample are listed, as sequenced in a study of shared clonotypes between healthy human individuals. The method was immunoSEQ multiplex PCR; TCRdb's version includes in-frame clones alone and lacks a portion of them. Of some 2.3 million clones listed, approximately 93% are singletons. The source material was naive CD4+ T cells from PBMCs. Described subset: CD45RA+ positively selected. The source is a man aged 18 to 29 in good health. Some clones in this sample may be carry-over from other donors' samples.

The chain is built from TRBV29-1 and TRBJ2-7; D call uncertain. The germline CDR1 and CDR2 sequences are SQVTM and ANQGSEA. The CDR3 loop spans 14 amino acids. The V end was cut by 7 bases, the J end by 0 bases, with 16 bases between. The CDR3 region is CSAVGRYGSYEQYF. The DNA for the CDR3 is TGCAGCGCCGTCGGGCGGTACGGCTCCTACGAGCAGTACTTC.

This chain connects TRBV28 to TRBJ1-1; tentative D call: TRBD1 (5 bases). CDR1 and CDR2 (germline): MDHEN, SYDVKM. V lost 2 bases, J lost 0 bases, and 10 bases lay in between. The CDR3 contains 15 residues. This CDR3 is CASSLIQVMNTEAFF. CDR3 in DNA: TGTGCCAGCAGTTTAATACAGGTCATGAACACTGAAGCTTTCTTT.